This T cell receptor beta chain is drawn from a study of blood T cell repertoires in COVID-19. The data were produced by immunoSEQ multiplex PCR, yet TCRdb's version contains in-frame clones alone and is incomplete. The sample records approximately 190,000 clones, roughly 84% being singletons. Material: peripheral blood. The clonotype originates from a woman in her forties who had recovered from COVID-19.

Here the CDR3 DNA reads TGTGCCAGTAGACATGACAGGGGCTCCTACGAGCAGTACTTC. Encoded protein: CASRHDRGSYEQYF. The rearrangement links TRBV19 to TRBJ2-7; 8 positions match TRBD1. Germline V lookup: CDR1 LNHDA, CDR2 SQIVND (reference sequence). With 6 bases clipped from V and 0 bases from J, the junction kept 4 bases outside the gene matches. The CDR3 spans 14 residues.